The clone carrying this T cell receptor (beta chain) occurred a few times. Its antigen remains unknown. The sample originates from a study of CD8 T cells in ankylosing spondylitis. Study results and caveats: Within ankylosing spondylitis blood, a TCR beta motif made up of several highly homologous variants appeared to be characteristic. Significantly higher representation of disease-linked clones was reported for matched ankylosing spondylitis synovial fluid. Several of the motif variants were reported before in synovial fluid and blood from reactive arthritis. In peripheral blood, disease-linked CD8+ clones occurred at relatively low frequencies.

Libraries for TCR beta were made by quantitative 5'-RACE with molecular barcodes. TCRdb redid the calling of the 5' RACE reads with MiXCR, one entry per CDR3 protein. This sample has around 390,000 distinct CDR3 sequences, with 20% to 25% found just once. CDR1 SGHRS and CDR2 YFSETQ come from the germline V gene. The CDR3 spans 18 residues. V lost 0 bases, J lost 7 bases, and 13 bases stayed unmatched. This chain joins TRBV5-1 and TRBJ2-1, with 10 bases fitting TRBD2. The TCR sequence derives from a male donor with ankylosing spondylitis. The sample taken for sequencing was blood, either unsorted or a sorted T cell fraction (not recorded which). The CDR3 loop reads CASSLVALTSGTFNEQFF. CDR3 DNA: TGCGCCAGCAGCTTGGTGGCCCTCACTAGCGGGACCTTTAATGAGCAGTTCTTC.